Described below is a single TCR beta chain sequence and its context. What it binds is not known. V lost 6 bases to trimming and J lost 9 bases; unmatched junction nucleotides: 10. CDR3 size: 14 residues. Per germline, CDR1 LNHDA and CDR2 SQIVND (reference sequence). The record originates from a study of PD-L1 blockade in urothelial cancer. Background on the study: T cell content in blood samples showed a median of 141,255.

Some clones are missing from TCRdb's copy, which holds only in-frame ones; the method was immunoSEQ multiplex PCR. The sample has more than 70,000 clones, 70% to 90% seen once. Study results and limitations: Prediction of better survival came from below-median pretreatment blood TCR clonality.

This receptor was taken from a man aged 55 to 69 with urothelial cancer. J is TRBJ2-3 and V is TRBV19; 9 bases match TRBD2. Sequenced here: PBMCs, sampled around atezolizumab (anti-PD-L1) treatment. In nucleotides, the CDR3 is TGTGCCAGTAGGGATAGCGGGGGAAGGATGACGCAGTATTTT. Protein sequence: CASRDSGGRMTQYF. Full variable domain (missing parts from reference TRBV19 and TRBJ2-3): DGGITQSPKYLFRKEGQNVTLSCEQNLNHDAMYWYRQDPGQGLRLIYYSQIVNDFQKGDIAEGYSVSREKKESFPLTVTSAQKNPTAFYLCASRDSGGRMTQYFGPGTRLTVL.